This T cell receptor (beta chain) is from a study of T cell repertoires in cytomegalovirus infection. The V end was cut by 3 bases, the J end by 7 bases, with 23 bases between. The CDR3 contains 17 residues. TCRdb analysed the reads with MiXCR anew, one entry per CDR3 protein. This sample has about 530,000 distinct CDR3 sequences; 26% occur once, and the top ten carry about 12%. This chain uses TRBV12-3 or TRBV12-4 with TRBJ2-3; the D gene is possibly TRBD1 (6 bases). Sequencing was carried out using PBMCs. The sequence came from a human donor in good health (CMV status not recorded). Some clones in this sample may be carry-over from other donors' samples. CDR3: CASSFLGVFERGYTQYF. The CDR3 nucleotides read TGTGCCAGCAGTTTTCTTGGGGTCTTTGAAAGGGGGTATACGCAGTATTTT.